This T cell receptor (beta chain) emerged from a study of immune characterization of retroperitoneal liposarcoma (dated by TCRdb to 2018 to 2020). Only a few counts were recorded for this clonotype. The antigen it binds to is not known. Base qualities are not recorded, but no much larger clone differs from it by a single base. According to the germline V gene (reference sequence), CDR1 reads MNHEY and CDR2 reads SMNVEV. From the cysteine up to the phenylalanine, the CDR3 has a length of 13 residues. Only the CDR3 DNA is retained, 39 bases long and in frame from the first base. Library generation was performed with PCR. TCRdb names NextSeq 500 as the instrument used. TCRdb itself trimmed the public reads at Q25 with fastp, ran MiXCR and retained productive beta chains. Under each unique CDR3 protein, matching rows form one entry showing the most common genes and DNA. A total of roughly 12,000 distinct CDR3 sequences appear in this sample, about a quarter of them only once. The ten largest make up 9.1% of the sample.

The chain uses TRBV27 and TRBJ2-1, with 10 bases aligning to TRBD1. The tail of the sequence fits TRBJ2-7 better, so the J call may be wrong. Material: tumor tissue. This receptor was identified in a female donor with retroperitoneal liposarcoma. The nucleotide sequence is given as TGTGCCAGCAGCAGACAGGGGGCGGGAGAGCAGTACTTC. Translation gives CASSRQGAGEQYF.